This T cell receptor (beta chain) was found in a study of OX40 agonist ivuxolimab in advanced cancers. As for the study in general: The mean age was approximately 60 years, ranging from about 20 to 79, with less than 90% of participants male. Study conclusions and caveats: The work left the antigen specificity of expanded peripheral T cells undetermined.

Germline values: CDR1 MNHEY, CDR2 SVGAGI. The V gene lost 5 bases and the J gene lost 4 bases, with 11 bases spanning the gap. This CDR3 has 13 residues. Method: immunoSEQ multiplex PCR; TCRdb's copy keeps in-frame clones and lacks some. The sample carries about 50,000 clones, approximately 90% recorded once. Turning to this clone: No antigen is known for it.

The sample in question was CD4+ or CD8+ T cells sorted from blood, obtained in a trial of the OX40 agonist ivuxolimab. The gene calls are TRBV6-5 and TRBJ1-2; D remains ambiguous. The TCR was taken from an adult with an advanced solid tumor such as melanoma, head and neck, liver or kidney cancer. This chain's CDR3 is CASSITESYGYTF. The DNA of the CDR3 is TGTGCCAGCAGTATCACAGAAAGCTATGGCTACACCTTC.